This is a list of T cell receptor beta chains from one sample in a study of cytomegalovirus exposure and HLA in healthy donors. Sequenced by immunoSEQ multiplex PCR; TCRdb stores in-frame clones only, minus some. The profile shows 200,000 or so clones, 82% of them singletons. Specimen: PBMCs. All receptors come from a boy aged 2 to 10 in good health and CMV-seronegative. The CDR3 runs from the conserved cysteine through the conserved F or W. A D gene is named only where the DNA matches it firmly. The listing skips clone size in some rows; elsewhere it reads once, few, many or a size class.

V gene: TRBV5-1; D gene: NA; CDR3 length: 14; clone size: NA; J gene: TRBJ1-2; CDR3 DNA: TGCGCCAGCAGCTTGTCACAGGGAGACTATGGCTACACCTTC; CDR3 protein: CASSLSQGDYGYTF
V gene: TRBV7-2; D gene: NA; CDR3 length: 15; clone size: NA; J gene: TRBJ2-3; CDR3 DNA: TGTGCCAGCAGCCCCCAGGGTTGGTTGACAGATACGCAGTATTTT; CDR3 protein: CASSPQGWLTDTQYF
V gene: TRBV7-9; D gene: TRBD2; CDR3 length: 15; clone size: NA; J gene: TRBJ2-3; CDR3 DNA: TGTGCCAGCAGCCCCCTAGCGGGGGCCCTCAGAACGCAGTATTTT; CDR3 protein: CASSPLAGALRTQYF
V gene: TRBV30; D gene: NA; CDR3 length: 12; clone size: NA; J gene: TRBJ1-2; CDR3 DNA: TGTGCCTGGAGCGGGGGGAACTATGGCTACACCTTC; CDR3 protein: CAWSGGNYGYTF
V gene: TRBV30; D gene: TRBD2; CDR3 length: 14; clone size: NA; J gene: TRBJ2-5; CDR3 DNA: TGTGCCTGGAGTACCCGGGGGGAGAAAGAGACCCAGTACTTC; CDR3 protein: CAWSTRGEKETQYF
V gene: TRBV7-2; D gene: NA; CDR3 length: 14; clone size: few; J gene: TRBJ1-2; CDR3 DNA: TGTGCCAGCAGCTTAGCTCAGGGTCTTCGAGGCTACACCTTC; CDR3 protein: CASSLAQGLRGYTF
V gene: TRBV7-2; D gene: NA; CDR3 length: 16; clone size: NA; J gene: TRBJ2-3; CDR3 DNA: TGTGCCAGCAGCTTATTCCCACCCAGGGGCACAGATACGCAGTATTTT; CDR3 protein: CASSLFPPRGTDTQYF
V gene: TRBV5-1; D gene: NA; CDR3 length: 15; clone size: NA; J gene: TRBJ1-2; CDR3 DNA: TGCGCCAGCAGCTCCTCCACAGGTCCCCCCTATGGCTACACCTTC; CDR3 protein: CASSSSTGPPYGYTF
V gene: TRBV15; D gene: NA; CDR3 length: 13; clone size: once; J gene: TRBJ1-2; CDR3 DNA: TGTGCCACCAGGGCGGAGACTTTGAGGGGCTACACCTTC; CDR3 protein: CATRAETLRGYTF
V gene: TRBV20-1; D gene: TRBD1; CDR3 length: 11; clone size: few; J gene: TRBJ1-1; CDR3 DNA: TGCAGTGCTTCCCGACAGGGGGCTGCTTTCTTT; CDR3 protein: CSASRQGAAFF
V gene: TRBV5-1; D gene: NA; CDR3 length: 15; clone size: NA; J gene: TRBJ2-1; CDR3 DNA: TGCGCCAGCAGCTCTGAGGGCCGACCCTACAATGAGCAGTTCTTC; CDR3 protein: CASSSEGRPYNEQFF
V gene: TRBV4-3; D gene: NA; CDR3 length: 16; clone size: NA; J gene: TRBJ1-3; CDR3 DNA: TGCGCCAGCAGCCAAGATCGGGGGGTATCCGGAAACACCATATATTTT; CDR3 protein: CASSQDRGVSGNTIYF
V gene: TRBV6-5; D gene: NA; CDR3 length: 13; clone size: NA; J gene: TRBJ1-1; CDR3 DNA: TGTGCCAGCAGTTACGGGAGGGTTACTGAAGCTTTCTTT; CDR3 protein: CASSYGRVTEAFF
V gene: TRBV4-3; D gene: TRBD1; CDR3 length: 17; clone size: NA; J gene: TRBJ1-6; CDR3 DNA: TGCGCCAGCAGCCAAGATCCAGGGACAGTATATAATTCACCCCTCCACTTT; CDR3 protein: CASSQDPGTVYNSPLHF
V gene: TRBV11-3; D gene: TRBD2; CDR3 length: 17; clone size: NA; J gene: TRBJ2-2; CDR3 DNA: TGTGCCAGCAGCTTAGCCTTAGCGGGGGGGAACACCGGGGAGCTGTTTTTT; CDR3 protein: CASSLALAGGNTGELFF
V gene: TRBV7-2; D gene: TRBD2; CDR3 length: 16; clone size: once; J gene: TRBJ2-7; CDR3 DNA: TGTGCCAGCAGCTCCAATGGCGGGGGGGCGGTCTACGAGCAGTACTTC; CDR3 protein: CASSSNGGGAVYEQYF
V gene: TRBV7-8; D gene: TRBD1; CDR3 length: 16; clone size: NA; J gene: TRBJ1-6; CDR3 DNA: TGTGCCAGCAGCTTAAATAACAGGGGCTCCAGGTCACCCCTCCACTTT; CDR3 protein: CASSLNNRGSRSPLHF
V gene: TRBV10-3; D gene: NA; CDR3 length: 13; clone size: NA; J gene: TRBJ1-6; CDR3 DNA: TGTGCCGTCCGGGGTGTGTATAATTCACCCCTCCACTTT; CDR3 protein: CAVRGVYNSPLHF
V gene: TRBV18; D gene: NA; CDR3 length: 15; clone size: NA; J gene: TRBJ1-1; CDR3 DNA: TGTGCCAGCTCACTTCTCCTCGGGGAGAACACTGAAGCTTTCTTT; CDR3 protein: CASSLLLGENTEAFF
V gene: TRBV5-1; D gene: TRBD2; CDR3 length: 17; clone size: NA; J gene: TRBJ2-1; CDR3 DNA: TGCGCCAGCAGCAGAGGGACTAGCGGGCTTTTGTACAATGAGCAGTTCTTC; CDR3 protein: CASSRGTSGLLYNEQFF
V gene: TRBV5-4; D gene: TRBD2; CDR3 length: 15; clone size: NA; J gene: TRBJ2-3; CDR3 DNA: TGTGCCAGCAGCTTGGAACTAGCGGGGGCAGATACGCAGTATTTT; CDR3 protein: CASSLELAGADTQYF
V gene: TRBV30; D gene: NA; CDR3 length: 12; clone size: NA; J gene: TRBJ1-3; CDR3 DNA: TGTGCCTGGAGCGTCTTAGGAAACACCATATATTTT; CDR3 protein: CAWSVLGNTIYF
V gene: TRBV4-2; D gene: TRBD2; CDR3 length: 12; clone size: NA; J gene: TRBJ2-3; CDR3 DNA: TGTGCCAGCGCCAGCGGGGGAGATACGCAGTATTTT; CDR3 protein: CASASGGDTQYF
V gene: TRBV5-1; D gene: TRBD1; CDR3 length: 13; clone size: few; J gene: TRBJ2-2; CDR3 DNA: TGCGCCACCAGCACAGGGGGCAACGGGGAGCTGTTTTTT; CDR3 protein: CATSTGGNGELFF
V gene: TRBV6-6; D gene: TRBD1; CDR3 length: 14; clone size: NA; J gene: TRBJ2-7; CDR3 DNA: TGTGCCAGCAGTTTAAGGCAGGGGGCGGACGAGCAGTACTTC; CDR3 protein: CASSLRQGADEQYF
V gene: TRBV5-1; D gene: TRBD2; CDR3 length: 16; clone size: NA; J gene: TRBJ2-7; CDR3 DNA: TGCGCCAGCAGCTGGCTAGCGGGGGGGCGACCTTACGAGCAGTACTTC; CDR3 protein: CASSWLAGGRPYEQYF
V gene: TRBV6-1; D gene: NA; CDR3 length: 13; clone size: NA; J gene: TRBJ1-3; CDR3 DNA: TGTGCCAGCGGTTTAGAAGTTGGAAACACCATATATTTT; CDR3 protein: CASGLEVGNTIYF
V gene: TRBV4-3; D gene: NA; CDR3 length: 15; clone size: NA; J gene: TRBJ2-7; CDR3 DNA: TGCGCCAGCAGCCAAGACACAGGGTACGGCTACGAGCAGTACTTC; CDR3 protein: CASSQDTGYGYEQYF
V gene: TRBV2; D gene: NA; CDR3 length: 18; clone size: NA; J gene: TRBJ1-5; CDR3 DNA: TGTGCCAGCAGTGAACGGTCCCCCCCAGGGCATCACAATCAGCCCCAGCATTTT; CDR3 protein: CASSERSPPGHHNQPQHF
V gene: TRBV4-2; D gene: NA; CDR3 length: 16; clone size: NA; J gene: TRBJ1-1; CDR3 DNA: TGTGCCAGCAGCCAACAGGGTAAGTCTGAGAAGGAGGAAGCTTTCTTT; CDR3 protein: CASSQQGKSEKEEAFF
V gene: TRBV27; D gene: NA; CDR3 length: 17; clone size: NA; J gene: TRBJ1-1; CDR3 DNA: TGTGCCAGCAGTTTATCTGGGTTCGGAGGGAGGGACACTGAAGCTTTCTTT; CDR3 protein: CASSLSGFGGRDTEAFF
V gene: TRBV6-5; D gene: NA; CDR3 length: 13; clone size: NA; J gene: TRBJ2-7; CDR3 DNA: TGTGCCCTTAGGGGGGGGACTTCCTACGAGCAGTACTTC; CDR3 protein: CALRGGTSYEQYF
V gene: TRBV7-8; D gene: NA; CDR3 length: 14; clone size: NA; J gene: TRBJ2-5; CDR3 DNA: TGTGCCAGCAGCTTAGATACGAGCCCAGAGACCCAGTACTTC; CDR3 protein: CASSLDTSPETQYF
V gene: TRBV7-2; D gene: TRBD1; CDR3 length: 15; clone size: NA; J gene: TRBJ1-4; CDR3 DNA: TGTGCCAGCAGCTACGAGGACAGGGGGCCTGAAAAACTGTTTTTT; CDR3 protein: CASSYEDRGPEKLFF
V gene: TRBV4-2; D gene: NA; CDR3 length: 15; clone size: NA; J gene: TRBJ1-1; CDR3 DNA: TGTGCCAGCAGCCAAGATGAAGGCAGGGACACTGAAGCTTTCTTT; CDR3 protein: CASSQDEGRDTEAFF
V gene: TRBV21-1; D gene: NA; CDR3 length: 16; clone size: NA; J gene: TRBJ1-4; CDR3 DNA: TGTGCCAGCAGCAAACGGCGGGACAGCCCTAATGAAAAACTGTTTTTT; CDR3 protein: CASSKRRDSPNEKLFF
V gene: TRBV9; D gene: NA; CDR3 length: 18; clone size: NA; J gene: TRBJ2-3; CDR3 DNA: TGTGCCAGCAGCGCAGACCTCAATACAGTGGGCCCCTACGATACGCAGTATTTT; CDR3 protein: CASSADLNTVGPYDTQYF
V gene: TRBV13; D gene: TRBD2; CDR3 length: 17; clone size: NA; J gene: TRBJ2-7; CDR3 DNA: TGTGCCAGCAGCCCCCTAGGTAGCGGGGGTTCCTCCTACGAGCAGTACTTC; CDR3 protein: CASSPLGSGGSSYEQYF
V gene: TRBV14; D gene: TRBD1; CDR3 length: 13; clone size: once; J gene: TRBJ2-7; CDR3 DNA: TGTGCCAGCAGCCAGGGACAGTCCTACGAGCAGTACTTC; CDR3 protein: CASSQGQSYEQYF
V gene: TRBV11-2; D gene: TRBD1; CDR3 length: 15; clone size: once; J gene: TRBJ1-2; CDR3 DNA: TGTGCCAGCAGCCCCGGACAGGGGGTTTTCTACGGCTACACCTTC; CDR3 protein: CASSPGQGVFYGYTF